The T cell receptor (beta chain) under discussion was sequenced for a study of cytomegalovirus exposure and HLA in healthy donors. The overall study: A preliminary data release comprised about 85 million unique TCRs obtained from HLA-typed donors.

To note about this clone: Its antigen is unknown.

The PCR used 60 Vbeta and 13 Jbeta primers. TCRdb keeps only in-frame clones here, not all; method: immunoSEQ multiplex PCR. Among approximately 190,000 clones listed, over 70% were seen once. Regarding the study as a whole: The authors later linked a missense DCLRE1C variant to TCR beta V- and J-gene trimming. Another analysis was done later, and it associated around 17,000 TCR beta sequences with HLA alleles at 0.05 false discovery rate. TRBV6-2, TRBV6-3 and other indistinguishable V segments were excluded.

The CDR3 runs 15 residues. The germline CDR1 and CDR2 sequences are SGHAT and FQDESV (reference sequence). The V and J ends lost 5 bases and 6 bases, in that order; junction bases with no gene match: 6. This chain connects TRBV11-1 to TRBJ2-7, with TRBD2 matching 14 bases. This clonotype was sampled from a man between 50 and 59 years old in good health and CMV-seronegative. Source material: PBMCs. CDR3 nucleotide sequence: TGTGCCAGCAGCATACCGACTAGCGGGGGGGGCGAGCAGTACTTC. As protein: CASSIPTSGGGEQYF. Variable domain in full (rest from reference TRBV11-1 and TRBJ2-7): EAEVAQSPRYKITEKSQAVAFWCDPISGHATLYWYRQILGQGPELLVQFQDESVVDDSQLPKDRFSAERLKGVDSTLKIQPAELGDSAMYLCASSIPTSGGGEQYFGPGTRLTVT.